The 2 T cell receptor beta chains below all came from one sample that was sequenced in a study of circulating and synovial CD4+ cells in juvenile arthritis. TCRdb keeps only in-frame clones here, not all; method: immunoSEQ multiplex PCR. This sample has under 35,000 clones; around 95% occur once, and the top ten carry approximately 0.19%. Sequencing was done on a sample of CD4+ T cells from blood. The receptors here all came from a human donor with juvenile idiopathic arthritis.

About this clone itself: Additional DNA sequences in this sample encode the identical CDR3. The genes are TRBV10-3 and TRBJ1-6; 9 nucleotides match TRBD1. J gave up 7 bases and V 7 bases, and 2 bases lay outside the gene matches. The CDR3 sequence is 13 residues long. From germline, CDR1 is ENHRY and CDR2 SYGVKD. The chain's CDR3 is CAITGTGNSPLHF. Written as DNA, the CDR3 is TGTGCCATCACCGGGACAGGGAATTCACCCCTCCACTTT.

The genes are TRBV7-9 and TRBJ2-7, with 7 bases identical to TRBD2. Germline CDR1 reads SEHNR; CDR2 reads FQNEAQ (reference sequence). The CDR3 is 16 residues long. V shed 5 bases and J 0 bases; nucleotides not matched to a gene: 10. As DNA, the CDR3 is TGTGCCAGCAGCCTATATTCGGGCGGGGGCTCCTACGAGCAGTACTTC. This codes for CASSLYSGGGSYEQYF.